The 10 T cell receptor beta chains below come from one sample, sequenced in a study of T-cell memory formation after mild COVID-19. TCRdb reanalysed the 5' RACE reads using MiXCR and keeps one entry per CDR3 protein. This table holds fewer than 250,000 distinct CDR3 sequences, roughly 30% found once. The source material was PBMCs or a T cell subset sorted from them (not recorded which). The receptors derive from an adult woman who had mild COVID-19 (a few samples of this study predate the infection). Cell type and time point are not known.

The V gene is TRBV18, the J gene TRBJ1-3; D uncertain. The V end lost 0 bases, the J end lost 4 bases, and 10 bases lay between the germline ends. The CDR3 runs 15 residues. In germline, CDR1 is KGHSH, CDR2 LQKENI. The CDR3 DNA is TGTGCCAGCTCACCACCTGTGAGGGAAGGAAACACCATATATTTT. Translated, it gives CASSPPVREGNTIYF.

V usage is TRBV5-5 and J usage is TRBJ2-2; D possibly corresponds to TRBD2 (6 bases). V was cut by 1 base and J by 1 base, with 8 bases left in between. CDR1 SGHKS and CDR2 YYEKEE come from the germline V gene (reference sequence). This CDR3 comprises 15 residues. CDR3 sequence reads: CASSLQGGNTGELFF. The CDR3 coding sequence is TGTGCCAGCAGCTTGCAGGGAGGGAACACCGGGGAGCTGTTTTTT.

CDR3 DNA sequence: TGTGCCAGCAGTTTTGGGGGGAGTAGAGACGAGCAGTACTTC. Translated: CASSFGGSRDEQYF. The rearrangement links TRBV12-3 or TRBV12-4 to TRBJ2-7; TRBD2 is a possible D gene (6 bases). There are 14 residues in the CDR3. The V end was cut by 3 bases, the J end by 5 bases, with 14 bases between.

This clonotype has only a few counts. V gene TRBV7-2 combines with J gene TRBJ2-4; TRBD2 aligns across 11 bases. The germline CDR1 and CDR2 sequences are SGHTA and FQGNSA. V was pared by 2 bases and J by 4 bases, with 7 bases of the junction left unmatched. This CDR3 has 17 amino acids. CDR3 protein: CASSLPGLADSKNIQYF. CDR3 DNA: TGTGCCAGCAGCTTACCGGGACTAGCGGATTCTAAAAACATTCAGTACTTC.

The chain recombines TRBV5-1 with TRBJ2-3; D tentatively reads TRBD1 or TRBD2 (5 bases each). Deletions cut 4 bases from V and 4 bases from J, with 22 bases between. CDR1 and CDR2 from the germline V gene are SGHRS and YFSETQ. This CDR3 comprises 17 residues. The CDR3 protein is CASSPGAGGSLADTQYF. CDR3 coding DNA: TGCGCCAGCAGCCCCGGGGCAGGAGGCTCGCTAGCAGATACGCAGTATTTT.

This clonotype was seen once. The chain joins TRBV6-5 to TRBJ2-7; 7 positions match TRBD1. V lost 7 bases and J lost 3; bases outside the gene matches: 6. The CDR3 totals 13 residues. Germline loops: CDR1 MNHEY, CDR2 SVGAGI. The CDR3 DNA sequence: TGTGCCAGCACTCGACAGGGAAGCTACGAGCAGTACTTC. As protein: CASTRQGSYEQYF.

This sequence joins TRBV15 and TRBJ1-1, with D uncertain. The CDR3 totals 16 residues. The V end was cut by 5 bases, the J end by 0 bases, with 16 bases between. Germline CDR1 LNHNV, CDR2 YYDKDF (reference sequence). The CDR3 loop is CATSQRGRIMNTEAFF. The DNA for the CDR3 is TGTGCCACCAGCCAGAGAGGGAGAATCATGAACACTGAAGCTTTCTTT.

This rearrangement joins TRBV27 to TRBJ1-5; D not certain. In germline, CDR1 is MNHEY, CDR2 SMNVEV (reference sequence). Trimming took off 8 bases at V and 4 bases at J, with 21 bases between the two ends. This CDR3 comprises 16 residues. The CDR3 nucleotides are TGTGCCAGCCTCCCAATGGCAGGTCCCAAAAATCAGCCCCAGCATTTT. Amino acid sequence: CASLPMAGPKNQPQHF.

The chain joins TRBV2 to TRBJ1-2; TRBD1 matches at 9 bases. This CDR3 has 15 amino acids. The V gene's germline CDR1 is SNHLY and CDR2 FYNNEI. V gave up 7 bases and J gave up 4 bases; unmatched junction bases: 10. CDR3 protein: CASKPNRGQIYGYTF. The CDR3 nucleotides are TGTGCCAGCAAGCCTAACAGGGGGCAAATCTATGGCTACACCTTC.

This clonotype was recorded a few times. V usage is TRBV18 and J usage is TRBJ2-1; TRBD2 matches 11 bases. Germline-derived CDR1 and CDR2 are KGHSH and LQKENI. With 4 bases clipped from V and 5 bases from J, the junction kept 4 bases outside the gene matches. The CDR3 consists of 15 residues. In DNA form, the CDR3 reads TGTGCCAGCTCACTCCTAGCGGGGGGAAACAATGAGCAGTTCTTC. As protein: CASSLLAGGNNEQFF.